Shown below are 9 T cell receptor beta chains from a single sample sequenced in a study of CXCR3-negative and CXCR3-positive naive CD8 T cells. The study made its TRB cDNA libraries by 5' RACE, adding UMI labels. Reanalyzing the 5' RACE reads, TCRdb keeps one entry per CDR3 protein, without DNA. The listing records 20,000 to 25,000 distinct CDR3 sequences. The sequenced sample was memory CD8+ T cells from blood. The receptor set was obtained from a human donor in good health. Some clones in this sample may be carry-over from other donors' samples.

The chain has TRBV19 and TRBJ2-4; TCRdb returns TRBD1, unconfirmable since there is no DNA. This CDR3 has 15 amino acids. Germline V gene sequence: CDR1 LNHDA, CDR2 SQIVND (reference sequence). The CDR3 sequence: CASSIVGGAKNIQYF.

The chain recombines TRBV29-1 with TRBJ2-1; TCRdb's D call, TRBD1, is unchecked because there is no DNA. The CDR3 contains 13 residues. Germline V lookup: CDR1 SQVTM, CDR2 ANQGSEA. CDR3: CSVDRGLGDEQFF.

The chain links TRBV4-1 to TRBJ2-1. This CDR3 region has 18 residues. From germline, CDR1 is MGHRA and CDR2 YSYEKL. CDR3 protein: CASSQDVVRGAFYNEQFF.

This sequence joins TRBV29-1 and TRBJ2-5; TCRdb proposes TRBD2, but this gene call is untestable without DNA. This CDR3 comprises 12 residues. Germline V CDR1 and CDR2: SQVTM, ANQGSEA. CDR3 sequence: CSVSGVSETQYF.

J is TRBJ1-1 and V is TRBV20-1. Germline CDR1 reads DFQATT; CDR2 reads SNEGSKA (reference sequence). CDR3 length: 13 amino acids. CDR3 residues: CSARQAGNTEAFF.

The chain uses TRBV6-4 and TRBJ2-2; the D call from TCRdb, TRBD2, cannot be confirmed without DNA. The CDR3 spans 15 residues. Germline values: CDR1 MRHNA, CDR2 SNTAGT. CDR3 in amino acids: CASSVGTANTGELFF.

The genes are TRBV7-9 and TRBJ2-7; the TCRdb D gene call, TRBD1, has no DNA to confirm it. The CDR3 covers 14 residues. Germline CDR1 is SEHNR and CDR2 is FQNEAQ (reference sequence). The CDR3 protein is CASSPTGTDYEQYF.

This sequence joins TRBV9 and TRBJ2-1. This CDR3 contains 14 residues. The germline V gene encodes CDR1 SGDLS and CDR2 YYNGEE. The CDR3 sequence: CASSGSSSYNEQFF.

The rearrangement joins TRBV20-1 to TRBJ2-2; TCRdb gives TRBD1 as the D gene, but with no DNA this cannot be confirmed. Germline V gene lookup returns CDR1 DFQATT and CDR2 SNEGSKA (reference sequence). The CDR3 is 13 amino acids. The CDR3 spells CSAPGQNTGELFF.